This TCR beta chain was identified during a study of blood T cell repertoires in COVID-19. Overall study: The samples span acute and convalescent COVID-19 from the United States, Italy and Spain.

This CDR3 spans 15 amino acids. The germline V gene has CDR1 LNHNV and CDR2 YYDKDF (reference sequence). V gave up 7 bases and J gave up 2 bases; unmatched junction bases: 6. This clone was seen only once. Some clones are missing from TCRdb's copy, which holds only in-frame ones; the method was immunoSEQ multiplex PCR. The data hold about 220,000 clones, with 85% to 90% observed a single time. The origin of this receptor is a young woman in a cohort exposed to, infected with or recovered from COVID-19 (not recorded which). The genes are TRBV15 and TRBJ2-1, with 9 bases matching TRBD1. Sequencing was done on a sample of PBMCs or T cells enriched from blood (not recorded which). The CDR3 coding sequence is TGTGCCACCACAACCCGGGACAGGGCCTACAATGAGCAGTTCTTC. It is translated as CATTTRDRAYNEQFF.